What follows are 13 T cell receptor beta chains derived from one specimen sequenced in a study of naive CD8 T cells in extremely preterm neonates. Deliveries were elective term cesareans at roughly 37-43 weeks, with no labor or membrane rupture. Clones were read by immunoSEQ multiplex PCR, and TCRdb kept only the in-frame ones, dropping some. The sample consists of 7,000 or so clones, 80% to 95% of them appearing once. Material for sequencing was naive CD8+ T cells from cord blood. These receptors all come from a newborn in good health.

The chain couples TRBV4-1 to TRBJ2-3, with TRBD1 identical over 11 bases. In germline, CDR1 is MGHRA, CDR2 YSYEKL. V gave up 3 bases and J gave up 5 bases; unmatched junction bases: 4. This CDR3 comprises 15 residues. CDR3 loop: CASSHGQGALDTQYF. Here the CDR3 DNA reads TGCGCCAGCAGCCACGGACAGGGGGCGTTAGATACGCAGTATTTT.

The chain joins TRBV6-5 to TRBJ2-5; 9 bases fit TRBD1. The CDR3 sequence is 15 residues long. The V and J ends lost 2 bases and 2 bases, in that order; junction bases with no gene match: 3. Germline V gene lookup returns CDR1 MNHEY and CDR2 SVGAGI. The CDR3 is CASSYTGGYQETQYF. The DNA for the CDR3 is TGTGCCAGCAGTTACACAGGGGGCTATCAAGAGACCCAGTACTTC.

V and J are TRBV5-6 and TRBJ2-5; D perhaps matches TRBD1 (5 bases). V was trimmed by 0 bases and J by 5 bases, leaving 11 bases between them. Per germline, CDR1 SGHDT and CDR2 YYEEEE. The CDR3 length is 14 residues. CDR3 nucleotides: TGTGCCAGCAGCTTGGCGGACATGGGGGAGACCCAGTACTTC. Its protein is CASSLADMGETQYF.

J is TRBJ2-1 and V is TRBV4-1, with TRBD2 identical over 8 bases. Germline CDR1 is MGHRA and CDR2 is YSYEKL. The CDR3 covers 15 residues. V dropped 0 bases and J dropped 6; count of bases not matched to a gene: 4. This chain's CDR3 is CASSQDLGTSNEQFF. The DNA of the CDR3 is TGCGCCAGCAGCCAAGATCTTGGGACTAGCAATGAGCAGTTCTTC.

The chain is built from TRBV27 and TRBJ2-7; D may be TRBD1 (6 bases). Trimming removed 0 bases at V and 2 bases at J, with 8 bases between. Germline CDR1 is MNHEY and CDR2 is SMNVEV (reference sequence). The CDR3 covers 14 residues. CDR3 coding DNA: TGTGCCAGCAGTTTATCCGGGACAACCTACGAGCAGTACTTC. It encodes CASSLSGTTYEQYF.

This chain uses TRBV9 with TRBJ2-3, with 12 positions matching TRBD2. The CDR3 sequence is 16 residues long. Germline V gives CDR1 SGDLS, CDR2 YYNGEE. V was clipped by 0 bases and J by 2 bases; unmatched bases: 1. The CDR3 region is CASSVGLAGATDTQYF. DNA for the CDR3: TGTGCCAGCAGCGTAGGACTAGCGGGAGCCACAGATACGCAGTATTTT.

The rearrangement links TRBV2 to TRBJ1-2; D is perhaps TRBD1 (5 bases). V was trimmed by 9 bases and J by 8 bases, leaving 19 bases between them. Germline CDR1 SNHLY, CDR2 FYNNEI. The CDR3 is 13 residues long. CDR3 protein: CASPLAGPRGYTF. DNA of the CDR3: TGTGCCAGTCCACTCGCAGGGCCTAGGGGCTACACCTTC.

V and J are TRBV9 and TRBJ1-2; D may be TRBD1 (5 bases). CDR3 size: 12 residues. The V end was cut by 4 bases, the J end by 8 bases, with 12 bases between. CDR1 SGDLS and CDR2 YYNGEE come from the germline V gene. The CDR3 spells CASSFGTRGYTF. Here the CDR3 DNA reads TGTGCCAGCAGCTTCGGGACTCGGGGCTACACCTTC.

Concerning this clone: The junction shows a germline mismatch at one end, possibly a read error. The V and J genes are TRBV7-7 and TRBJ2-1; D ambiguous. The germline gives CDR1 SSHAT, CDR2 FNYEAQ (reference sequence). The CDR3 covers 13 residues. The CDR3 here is CASSPAPRNEQFF. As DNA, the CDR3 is TGTGCTAGCAGCCCAGCGCCAAGGAATGAGCAGTTCTTC.

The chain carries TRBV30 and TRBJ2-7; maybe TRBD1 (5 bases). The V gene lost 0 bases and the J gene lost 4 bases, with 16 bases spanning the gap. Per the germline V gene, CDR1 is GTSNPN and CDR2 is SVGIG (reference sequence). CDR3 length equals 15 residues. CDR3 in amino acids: CAWSVGPGQGYEQYF. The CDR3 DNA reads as TGTGCCTGGAGTGTTGGTCCAGGGCAAGGTTACGAGCAGTACTTC. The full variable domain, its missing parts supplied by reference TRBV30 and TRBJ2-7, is SQTIHQWPATLVQPVGSPLSLECTVEGTSNPNLYWYRQAAGRGLQLLFYSVGIGQISSEVPQNLSASRPQDRQFILSSKKLLLSDSGFYLCAWSVGPGQGYEQYFGPGTRLTVT.

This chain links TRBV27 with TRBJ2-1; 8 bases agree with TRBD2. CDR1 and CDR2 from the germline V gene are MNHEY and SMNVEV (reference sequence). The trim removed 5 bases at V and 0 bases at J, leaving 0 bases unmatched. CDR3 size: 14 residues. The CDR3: CASSREGSYNEQFF. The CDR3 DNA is TGTGCCAGCAGTCGGGAGGGCTCCTACAATGAGCAGTTCTTC.

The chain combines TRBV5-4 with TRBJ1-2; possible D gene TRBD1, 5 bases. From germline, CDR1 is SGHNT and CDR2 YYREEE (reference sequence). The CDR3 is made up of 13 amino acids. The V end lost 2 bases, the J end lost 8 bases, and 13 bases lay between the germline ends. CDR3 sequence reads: CASSFQGGLGYTF. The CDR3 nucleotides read TGTGCCAGCAGCTTTCAGGGAGGTTTGGGCTACACCTTC.

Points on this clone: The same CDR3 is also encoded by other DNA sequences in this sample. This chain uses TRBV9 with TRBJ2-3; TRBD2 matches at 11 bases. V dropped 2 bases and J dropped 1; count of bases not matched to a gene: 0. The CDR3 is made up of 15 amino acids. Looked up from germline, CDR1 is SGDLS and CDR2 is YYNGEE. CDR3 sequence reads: CASSVGLAGTDTQYF. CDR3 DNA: TGTGCCAGCAGCGTGGGACTAGCGGGCACAGATACGCAGTATTTT.